A single sample is the source of the 19 T cell receptor beta chains below, sequenced in a study of blood T cells in healthy people across ages. The authors ran a second PCR of 7 to 11 cycles using a sample-barcoded 5' primer and a J-beta primer mix. Using its own MiXCR run on the 5' RACE reads, TCRdb lists one record per CDR3 protein. The sample shows roughly 800,000 distinct CDR3 sequences, around 25% of them seen only once. These records were also assigned to another study, of T cells of mothers and their children.

The source material was blood. The source of these receptors is a boy between 10 and 17 years old in good health.

This clonotype showed up just a few times. The rearrangement joins TRBV2 to TRBJ1-1; D uncertain. From germline, CDR1 is SNHLY and CDR2 FYNNEI. The CDR3 is 13 residues long. Trimming took off 6 bases at V and 0 bases at J, with 8 bases between the two ends. The CDR3: CASRAELNTEAFF. DNA for the CDR3: TGTGCCAGCAGGGCCGAATTGAACACTGAAGCTTTCTTT.

V is TRBV6-2 or TRBV6-3 and J is TRBJ2-4; D may match TRBD1 or TRBD2 (6 bases each). This CDR3 spans 14 amino acids. V was pared by 2 bases and J by 6 bases, with 11 bases between. Germline V gives CDR1 MNHEY, CDR2 SVGEGT. This CDR3 reads CASSYPGGANIQYF. The CDR3 DNA sequence: TGTGCCAGCAGTTACCCCGGGGGCGCAAACATTCAGTACTTC.

The table lists this clonotype with a few counts. The V call is TRBV29-1, the J call TRBJ2-5; 11 bases align to TRBD2. The DNA end is a closer match to TRBJ2-1, so the J assignment may be wrong. CDR3 length: 15 residues. Germline CDR1 and CDR2: SQVTM and ANQGSEA. Here the CDR3 reads CSVAVAGGPGREQFF. CDR3 coding DNA: TGCAGCGTTGCGGTAGCGGGAGGGCCCGGTAGAGAGCAGTTCTTC.

The V call is TRBV30, the J call TRBJ1-6; no reliable D call. Trimming pared 3 bases from V and 7 bases from J, leaving 13 bases between. CDR3 size: 14 residues. CDR1 and CDR2 (germline): GTSNPN, SVGIG (reference sequence). CDR3 DNA sequence: TGTGCCTGGAGGACGGGAGGGCTGAATTCACCCCTCCACTTT. This encodes CAWRTGGLNSPLHF. The full variable domain, with the rest looked up from reference TRBV30 and TRBJ1-6, is SQTIHQWPATLVQPVGSPLSLECTVEGTSNPNLYWYRQAAGRGLQLLFYSVGIGQISSEVPQNLSASRPQDRQFILSSKKLLLSDSGFYLCAWRTGGLNSPLHFGNGTRLTVT.

The rearrangement uses TRBV9 and TRBJ2-2; TRBD2 matches at 9 bases. CDR1 is SGDLS and CDR2 is YYNGEE in the germline V gene. This CDR3 is 18 amino acids long. Trimming took 4 bases from V and 0 from J; bases not matched to a gene: 10. CDR3 sequence (DNA): TGTGCCAGCAGCCCGCGACTAGCGGACACTTCGAACACCGGGGAGCTGTTTTTT. Protein sequence: CASSPRLADTSNTGELFF. Full variable domain (missing parts from reference TRBV9 and TRBJ2-2): DSGVTQTPKHLITATGQRVTLRCSPRSGDLSVYWYQQSLDQGLQFLIQYYNGEERAKGNILERFSAQQFPDLHSELNLSSLELGDSALYFCASSPRLADTSNTGELFFGEGSRLTVL.

This clonotype came up a few times. The gene calls are TRBV10-3 and TRBJ2-5; D may be TRBD2 (6 bases). Trimming stripped 5 bases from V and 2 bases from J, with 12 bases between. Germline V CDR1 and CDR2: ENHRY, SYGVKD. The CDR3 contains 14 residues. This CDR3 reads CAISTGTSQETQYF. CDR3 DNA sequence: TGTGCCATCAGTACCGGGACTTCACAAGAGACCCAGTACTTC.

This clonotype has a handful of counts. The chain is built from TRBV7-9 and TRBJ1-4; no reliable D call. This CDR3 region has 14 residues. The V gene's germline CDR1 is SEHNR and CDR2 FQNEAQ (reference sequence). The ends were cut back, 6 bases at V and 6 bases at J, with 14 bases in the middle. DNA for the CDR3: TGTGCCAGCAGTGAGGCTCCCGTAGATGAAAAACTGTTTTTT. Protein sequence: CASSEAPVDEKLFF.

This clonotype has a handful of counts. The chain combines TRBV20-1 with TRBJ2-5; TRBD2 aligns across 14 bases. Germline CDR1 and CDR2: DFQATT and SNEGSKA (reference sequence). After removal of 0 bases from V and 4 bases from J, the junction contained 10 bases not matched to a gene. This CDR3 is 18 amino acids long. This CDR3 is CSAREPGLAGVDRETQYF. CDR3 DNA: TGCAGTGCTAGAGAGCCGGGACTAGCGGGAGTGGATCGAGAGACCCAGTACTTC.

This clonotype was seen more than once but under ten times. The chain recombines TRBV7-2 with TRBJ2-5, with D perhaps matching TRBD1 or TRBD2 (5 bases each). The CDR3 is 14 residues long. V was shortened by 6 bases and J by 1 base, with 12 bases between the two germline ends. Germline-derived CDR1 and CDR2 are SGHTA and FQGNSA. CDR3 DNA sequence: TGTGCCAGCAGAAACGCCGGGACCCAAGAGACCCAGTACTTC. Translated: CASRNAGTQETQYF. Full variable domain (outside the CDR3, taken from reference TRBV7-2 and TRBJ2-5): GAGVSQSPSNKVTEKGKDVELRCDPISGHTALYWYRQSLGQGLEFLIYFQGNSAPDKSGLPSDRFSAERTGGSVSTLTIQRTQQEDSAVYLCASRNAGTQETQYFGPGTRLLVL.

The V gene is TRBV29-1, the J gene TRBJ2-7; 8 bases align to TRBD1. The CDR3 is 13 residues long. The trim removed 6 bases at V and 3 bases at J, leaving 7 bases unmatched. Germline assignment: CDR1 SQVTM and CDR2 ANQGSEA. In nucleotides, the CDR3 is TGCAGCGTCCTCTCCGGACAGGGCTACGAGCAGTACTTC. Its protein product is CSVLSGQGYEQYF.

The rearrangement joins TRBV7-2 to TRBJ2-5; 12 positions match TRBD2. V gave up 5 bases and J gave up 4 bases; unmatched junction bases: 14. CDR3 size: 18 residues. The germline CDR1 and CDR2 sequences are SGHTA and FQGNSA. CDR3 sequence reads: CASSPMASGGAIGETQYF. In DNA, the CDR3 is TGTGCCAGCAGCCCCATGGCTAGCGGGGGGGCGATTGGAGAGACCCAGTACTTC.

This clonotype was seen only a few times. The J gene is TRBJ2-3, the V gene TRBV29-1; no reliable D call. Germline CDR1 reads SQVTM; CDR2 reads ANQGSEA. This CDR3 spans 11 amino acids. Trimming took 4 bases from V and 15 from J, leaving 17 bases between them. CDR3 DNA sequence: TGCAGCGTTGCTCGAGCCGATTGGCCCTATTTT. It encodes CSVARADWPYF.

This chain joins TRBV7-2 and TRBJ2-3; perhaps TRBD2 as D (6 bases). The CDR3 loop spans 15 amino acids. Trimming took off 2 bases at V and 0 bases at J, with 9 bases between the two ends. Germline V gene sequence: CDR1 SGHTA, CDR2 FQGNSA. The CDR3 sequence: CASSLIGRSTDTQYF. DNA of the CDR3: TGTGCCAGCAGCTTAATCGGGAGAAGCACAGATACGCAGTATTTT.

The chain uses TRBV6-5 and TRBJ1-2, with 8 bases matching TRBD1. CDR3 length: 15 amino acids. J gave up 3 bases and V 4 bases, and 7 bases lay outside the gene matches. Looked up from germline, CDR1 is MNHEY and CDR2 is SVGAGI. The CDR3 reads CASSSLGTGHYGYTF. The CDR3 DNA sequence: TGTGCCAGCAGTTCCCTCGGGACAGGCCACTATGGCTACACCTTC.

The rearrangement uses TRBV20-1 and TRBJ1-1; D remains unclear. Germline-derived CDR1 and CDR2 are DFQATT and SNEGSKA (reference sequence). The V end was cut by 3 bases, the J end by 1 base, with 6 bases between. This CDR3 comprises 12 residues. The CDR3, as DNA: TGCAGTGCTAGGTCACCGAACACTGAAGCTTTCTTT. It encodes CSARSPNTEAFF.

A word on this clonotype: At one boundary the junction diverges from the germline segment, which might be a read error. This sequence joins TRBV5-1 and TRBJ1-3; TRBD1 agrees at 8 bases. CDR3 size: 17 residues. Germline values: CDR1 SGHRS, CDR2 YFSETQ. CDR3: CASSSVDRGLAGNTIYF. The CDR3 coding sequence is TGCGCCAGCAGCTCAGTTGACAGGGGTCTCGCTGGAAACACCATATATTTC.

The CDR3 sequence: CATSMTSVTSTDTQYF. CDR3 nucleotide sequence: TGTGCCACCAGCATGACTAGCGTAACTAGCACAGATACGCAGTATTTT. The V call is TRBV15, the J call TRBJ2-3, with 8 bases that match TRBD2. The germline gives CDR1 LNHNV, CDR2 YYDKDF (reference sequence). This CDR3 is built from 16 residues. The V and J ends lost 4 bases and 0 bases, in that order; junction bases with no gene match: 6.

The chain couples TRBV6-5 to TRBJ2-5; TRBD2 agrees at 9 bases. The J call is doubtful: the DNA matches TRBJ2-1 better. The V gene's germline CDR1 is MNHEY and CDR2 SVGAGI. The CDR3 loop spans 17 amino acids. The CDR3 DNA is TGTGCCAGCAGTTACTCGATAGTTAGCGGGAGATCGTGGGAGCAGTTCTTC. Its protein is CASSYSIVSGRSWEQFF.

V gene TRBV2 combines with J gene TRBJ2-5; D is perhaps TRBD1 (6 bases). Trimming took off 7 bases at V and 5 bases at J, with 11 bases between the two ends. CDR1 is SNHLY, CDR2 FYNNEI, per germline. This CDR3 is built from 12 residues. The CDR3 DNA sequence: TGTGCCAGCAAGGGGGTGACGGAGACCCAGTACTTC. It codes for CASKGVTETQYF.